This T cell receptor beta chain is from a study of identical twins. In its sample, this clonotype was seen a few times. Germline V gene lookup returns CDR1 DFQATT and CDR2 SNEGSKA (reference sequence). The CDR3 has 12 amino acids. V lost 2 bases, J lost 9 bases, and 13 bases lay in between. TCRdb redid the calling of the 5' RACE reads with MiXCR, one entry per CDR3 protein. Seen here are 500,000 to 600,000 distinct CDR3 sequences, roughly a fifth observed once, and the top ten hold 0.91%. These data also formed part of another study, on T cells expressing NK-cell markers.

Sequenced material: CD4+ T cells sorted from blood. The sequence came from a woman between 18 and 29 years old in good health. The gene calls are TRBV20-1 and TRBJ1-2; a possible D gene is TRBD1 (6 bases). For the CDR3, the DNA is TGCAGTGCTAGAACTTCGGACAGAAGCTACACCTTC. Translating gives CSARTSDRSYTF.